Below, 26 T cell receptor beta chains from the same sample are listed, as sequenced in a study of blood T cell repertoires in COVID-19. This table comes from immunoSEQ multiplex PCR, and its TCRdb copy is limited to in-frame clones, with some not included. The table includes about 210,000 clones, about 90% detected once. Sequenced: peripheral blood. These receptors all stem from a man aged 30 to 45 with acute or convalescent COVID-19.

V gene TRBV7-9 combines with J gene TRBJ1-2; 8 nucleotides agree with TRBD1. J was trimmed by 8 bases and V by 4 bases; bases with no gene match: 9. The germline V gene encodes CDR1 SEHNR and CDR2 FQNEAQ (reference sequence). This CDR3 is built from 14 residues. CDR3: CASSSGTGALGYTF. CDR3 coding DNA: TGTGCCAGCAGCTCCGGGACAGGCGCACTGGGCTACACCTTC.

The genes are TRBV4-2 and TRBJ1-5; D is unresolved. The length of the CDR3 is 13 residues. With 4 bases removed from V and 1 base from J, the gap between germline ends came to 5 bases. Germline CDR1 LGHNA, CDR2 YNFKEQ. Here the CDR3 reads CASSPPSNQPQHF. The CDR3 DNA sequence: TGTGCCAGCAGCCCCCCAAGCAATCAGCCCCAGCATTTT.

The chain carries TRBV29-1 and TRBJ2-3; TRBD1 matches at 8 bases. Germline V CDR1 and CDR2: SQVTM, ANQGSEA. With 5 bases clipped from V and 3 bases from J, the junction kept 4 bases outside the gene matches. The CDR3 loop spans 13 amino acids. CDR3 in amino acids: CSVRQGWTDTQYF. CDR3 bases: TGCAGCGTTCGACAGGGGTGGACAGATACGCAGTATTTT.

CDR3 coding DNA: TGTGCCAGTAGTATAAAAGTTGTCTGGACAGGGTCCTTTGGGGCCAACGTCCTGACTTTC. Translated: CASSIKVVWTGSFGANVLTF. J is TRBJ2-6 and V is TRBV19, with TRBD1 matching over 8 bases. CDR1 and CDR2 from the germline V gene are LNHDA and SQIVND (reference sequence). V trimming: 2 bases; J trimming: 3 bases; junction bases outside the gene matches: 15. The CDR3 sequence is 20 residues long.

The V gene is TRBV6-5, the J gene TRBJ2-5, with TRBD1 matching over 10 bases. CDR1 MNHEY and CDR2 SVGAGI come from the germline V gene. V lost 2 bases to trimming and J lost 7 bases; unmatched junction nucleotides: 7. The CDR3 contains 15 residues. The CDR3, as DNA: TGTGCCAGCAGTTACGCTGGACAGGGGGAAATGACCCAGTACTTC. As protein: CASSYAGQGEMTQYF.

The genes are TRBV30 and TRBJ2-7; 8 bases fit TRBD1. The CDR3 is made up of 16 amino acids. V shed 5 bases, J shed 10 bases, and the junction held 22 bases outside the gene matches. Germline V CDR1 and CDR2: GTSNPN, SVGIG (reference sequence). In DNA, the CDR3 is TGTGCCTGGGGAACCCACAGGGGGTCCCCCCAACGCCTTCAGTACTTC. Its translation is CAWGTHRGSPQRLQYF.

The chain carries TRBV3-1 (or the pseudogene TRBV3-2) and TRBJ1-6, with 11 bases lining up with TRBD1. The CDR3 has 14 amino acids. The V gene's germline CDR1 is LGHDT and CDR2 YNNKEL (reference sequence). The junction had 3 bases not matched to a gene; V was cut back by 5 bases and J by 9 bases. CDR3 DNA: TGTGCCAGCAGCATGGACAGGGGGCTTTCACCCCTCCACTTT. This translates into CASSMDRGLSPLHF.

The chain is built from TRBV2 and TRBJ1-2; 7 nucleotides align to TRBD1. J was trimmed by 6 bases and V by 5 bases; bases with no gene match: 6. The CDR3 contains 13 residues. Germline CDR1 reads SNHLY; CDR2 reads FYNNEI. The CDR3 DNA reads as TGTGCCAGCAGTATCTCGGGACAGAATGGCTACACCTTC. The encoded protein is CASSISGQNGYTF.

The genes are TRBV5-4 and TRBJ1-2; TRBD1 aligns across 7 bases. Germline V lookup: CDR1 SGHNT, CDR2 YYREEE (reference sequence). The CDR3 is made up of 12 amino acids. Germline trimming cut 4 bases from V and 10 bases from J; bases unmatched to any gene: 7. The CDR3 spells CASSTPGQHYTF. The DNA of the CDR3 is TGTGCCAGCAGCACGCCGGGACAGCACTACACCTTC.

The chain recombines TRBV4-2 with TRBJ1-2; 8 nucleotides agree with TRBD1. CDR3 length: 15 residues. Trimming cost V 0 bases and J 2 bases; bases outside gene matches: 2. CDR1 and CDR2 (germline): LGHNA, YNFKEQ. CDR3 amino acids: CASSQETGANYGYTF. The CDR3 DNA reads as TGTGCCAGCAGCCAAGAGACAGGGGCGAACTATGGCTACACCTTC.

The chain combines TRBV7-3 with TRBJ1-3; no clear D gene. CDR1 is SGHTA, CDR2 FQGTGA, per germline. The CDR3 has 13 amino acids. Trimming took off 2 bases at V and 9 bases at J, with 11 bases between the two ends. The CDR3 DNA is TGTGCCAGCAGCTTAGAGTTCGGAGCCACCATATATTTT. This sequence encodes CASSLEFGATIYF.

CDR3 sequence (DNA): TGTGCCAGCAGCTTCCCATACCTACCAGCAGGGGTGGTGGGGGAGACCCAGTACTTC. It yields the protein CASSFPYLPAGVVGETQYF. The genes are TRBV7-2 and TRBJ2-5; D is possibly TRBD1 (6 bases). The CDR3 runs to 19 residues. The germline V gene encodes CDR1 SGHTA and CDR2 FQGNSA. V was shortened by 3 bases and J by 5 bases, with 28 bases between the two germline ends.

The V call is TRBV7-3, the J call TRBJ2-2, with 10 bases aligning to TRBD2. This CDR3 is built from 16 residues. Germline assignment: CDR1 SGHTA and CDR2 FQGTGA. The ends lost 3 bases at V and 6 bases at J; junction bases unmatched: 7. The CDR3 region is CASSFGLAGAAGELFF. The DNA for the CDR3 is TGTGCCAGCAGCTTCGGGCTAGCGGGAGCGGCCGGGGAGCTGTTTTTT. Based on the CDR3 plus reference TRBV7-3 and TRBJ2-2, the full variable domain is GAGVSQTPSNKVTEKGKYVELRCDPISGHTALYWYRQSLGQGPEFLIYFQGTGAADDSGLPNDRFFAVRPEGSVSTLKIQRTERGDSAVYLCASSFGLAGAAGELFFGEGSRLTVL.

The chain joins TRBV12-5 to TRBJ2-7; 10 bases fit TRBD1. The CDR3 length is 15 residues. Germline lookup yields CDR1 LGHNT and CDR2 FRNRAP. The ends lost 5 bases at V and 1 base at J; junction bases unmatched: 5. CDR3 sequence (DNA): TGTGCTAGTGGTCCTGGGACAGGGGATTCCTACGAGCAGTACTTC. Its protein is CASGPGTGDSYEQYF. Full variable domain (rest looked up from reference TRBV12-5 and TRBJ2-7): DARVTQTPRHKVTEMGQEVTMRCQPILGHNTVFWYRQTMMQGLELLAYFRNRAPLDDSGMPKDRFSAEMPDATLATLKIQPSEPRDSAVYFCASGPGTGDSYEQYFGPGTRLTVT.

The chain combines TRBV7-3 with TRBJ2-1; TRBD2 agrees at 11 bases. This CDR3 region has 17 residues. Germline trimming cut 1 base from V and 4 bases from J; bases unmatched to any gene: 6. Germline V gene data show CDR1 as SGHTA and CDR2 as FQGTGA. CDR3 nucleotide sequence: TGTGCCAGCAGCTTAATGCCGGCTAGCGGGAGGTACAATGAGCAGTTCTTC. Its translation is CASSLMPASGRYNEQFF. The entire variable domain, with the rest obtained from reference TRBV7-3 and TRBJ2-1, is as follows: GAGVSQTPSNKVTEKGKYVELRCDPISGHTALYWYRQSLGQGPEFLIYFQGTGAADDSGLPNDRFFAVRPEGSVSTLKIQRTERGDSAVYLCASSLMPASGRYNEQFFGPGTRLTVL.

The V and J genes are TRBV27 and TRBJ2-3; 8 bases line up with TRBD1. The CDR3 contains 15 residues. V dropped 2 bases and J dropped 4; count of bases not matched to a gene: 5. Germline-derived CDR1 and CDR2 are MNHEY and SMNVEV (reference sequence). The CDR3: CASSLQGARADTQYF. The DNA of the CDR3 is TGTGCCAGCAGTTTACAGGGGGCAAGGGCAGATACGCAGTATTTT.

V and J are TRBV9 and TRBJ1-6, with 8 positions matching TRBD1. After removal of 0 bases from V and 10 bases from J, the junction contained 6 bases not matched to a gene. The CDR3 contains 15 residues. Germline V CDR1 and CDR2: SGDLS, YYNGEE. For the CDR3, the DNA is TGTGCCAGCAGCGTAGAGGGGACAGGTGACTCACCCCTCCACTTT. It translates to CASSVEGTGDSPLHF.

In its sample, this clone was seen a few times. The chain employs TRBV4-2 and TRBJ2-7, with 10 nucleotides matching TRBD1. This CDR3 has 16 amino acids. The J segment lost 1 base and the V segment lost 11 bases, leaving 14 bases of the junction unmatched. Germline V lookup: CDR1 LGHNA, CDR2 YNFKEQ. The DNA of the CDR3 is TGTGCCTCAGGCCTTCCCGGGGACAGGGGATCCTACGAGCAGTACTTC. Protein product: CASGLPGDRGSYEQYF.

CDR3 in DNA: TGCGCCAGCAGCTCGGGCGCGGGTGGCGCTGAAGCTTTCTTT. It specifies CASSSGAGGAEAFF. The chain employs TRBV5-1 and TRBJ1-1; no clear D gene. V lost 3 bases and J 6 bases, leaving 15 bases between the germline ends. CDR1 and CDR2 from the germline V gene are SGHRS and YFSETQ. This CDR3 contains 14 residues.

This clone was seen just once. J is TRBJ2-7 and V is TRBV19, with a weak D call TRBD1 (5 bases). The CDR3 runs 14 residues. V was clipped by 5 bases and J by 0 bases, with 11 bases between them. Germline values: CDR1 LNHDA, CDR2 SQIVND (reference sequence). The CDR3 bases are TGTGCCAGTAGTGGGGCTTCCTTCTCCTACGAGCAGTACTTC. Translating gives CASSGASFSYEQYF.

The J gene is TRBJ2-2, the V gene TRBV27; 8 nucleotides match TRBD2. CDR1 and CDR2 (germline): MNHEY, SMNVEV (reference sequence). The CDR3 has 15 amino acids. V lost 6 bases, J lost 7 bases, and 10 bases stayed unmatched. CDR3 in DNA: TGTGCCAGCAGCAAACTAGCGGAAGCTGGCGGGGAGCTGTTTTTT. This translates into CASSKLAEAGGELFF.

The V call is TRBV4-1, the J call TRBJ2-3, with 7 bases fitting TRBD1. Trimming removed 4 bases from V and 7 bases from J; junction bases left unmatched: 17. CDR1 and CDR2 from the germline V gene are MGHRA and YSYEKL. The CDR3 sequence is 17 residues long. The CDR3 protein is CASSPAPGQLQTNTQYF. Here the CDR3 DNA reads TGCGCCAGCAGCCCGGCACCGGGACAGCTCCAAACAAATACGCAGTATTTT.

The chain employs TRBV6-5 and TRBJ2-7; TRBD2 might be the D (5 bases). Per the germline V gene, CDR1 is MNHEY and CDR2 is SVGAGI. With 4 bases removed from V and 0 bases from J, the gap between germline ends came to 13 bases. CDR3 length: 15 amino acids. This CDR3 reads CASSFSGIPSYEQYF. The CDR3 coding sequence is TGTGCCAGCAGTTTCAGCGGAATCCCCTCCTACGAGCAGTACTTC.

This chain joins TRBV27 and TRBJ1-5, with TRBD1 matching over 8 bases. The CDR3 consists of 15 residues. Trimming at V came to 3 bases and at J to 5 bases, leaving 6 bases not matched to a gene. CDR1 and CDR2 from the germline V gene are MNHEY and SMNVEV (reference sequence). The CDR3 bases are TGTGCCAGCAGTTTGGGGACAGGTTCTTATCAGCCCCAGCATTTT. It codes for CASSLGTGSYQPQHF.

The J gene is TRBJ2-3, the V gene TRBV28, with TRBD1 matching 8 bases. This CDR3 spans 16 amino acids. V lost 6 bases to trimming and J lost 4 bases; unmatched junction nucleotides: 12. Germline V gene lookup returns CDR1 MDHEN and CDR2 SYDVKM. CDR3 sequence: CASRLGGGQGADTQYF. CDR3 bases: TGTGCCAGCAGACTGGGTGGTGGACAGGGCGCAGATACGCAGTATTTT.

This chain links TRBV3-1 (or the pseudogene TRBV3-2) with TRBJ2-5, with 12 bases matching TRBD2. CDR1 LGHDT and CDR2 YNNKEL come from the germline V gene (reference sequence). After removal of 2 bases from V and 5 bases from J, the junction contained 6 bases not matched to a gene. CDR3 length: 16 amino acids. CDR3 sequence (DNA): TGTGCCAGCAGCCAACTTGGACTAGCGGGAAAGGAGACCCAGTACTTC. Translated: CASSQLGLAGKETQYF.